The entry below gives a single T cell receptor (beta chain) sequence along with its context. Method: immunoSEQ multiplex PCR; TCRdb's copy keeps in-frame clones and lacks some. Among some 380,000 clones listed, 90% were seen once. This sample stems from a study of blood T cell repertoires in COVID-19. Study details: Sources were T cells, B-cell-depleted T cells, or PBMCs; the material itself was cDNA or gDNA.

CDR1 is MDHEN, CDR2 SYDVKM, per germline. The V end lost 4 bases, the J end lost 2 bases, and 9 bases lay between the germline ends. This CDR3 has 14 amino acids. Sequenced sample: peripheral blood. This receptor was identified in a man between 18 and 35 years old with active or convalescent COVID-19. This sequence joins TRBV28 and TRBJ1-3; D might be TRBD1 (5 bases). The CDR3 region has the DNA TGTGCCAGCAGTTCAGGGTCCCCTGGAAACACCATATATTTT. Its translation is CASSSGSPGNTIYF.